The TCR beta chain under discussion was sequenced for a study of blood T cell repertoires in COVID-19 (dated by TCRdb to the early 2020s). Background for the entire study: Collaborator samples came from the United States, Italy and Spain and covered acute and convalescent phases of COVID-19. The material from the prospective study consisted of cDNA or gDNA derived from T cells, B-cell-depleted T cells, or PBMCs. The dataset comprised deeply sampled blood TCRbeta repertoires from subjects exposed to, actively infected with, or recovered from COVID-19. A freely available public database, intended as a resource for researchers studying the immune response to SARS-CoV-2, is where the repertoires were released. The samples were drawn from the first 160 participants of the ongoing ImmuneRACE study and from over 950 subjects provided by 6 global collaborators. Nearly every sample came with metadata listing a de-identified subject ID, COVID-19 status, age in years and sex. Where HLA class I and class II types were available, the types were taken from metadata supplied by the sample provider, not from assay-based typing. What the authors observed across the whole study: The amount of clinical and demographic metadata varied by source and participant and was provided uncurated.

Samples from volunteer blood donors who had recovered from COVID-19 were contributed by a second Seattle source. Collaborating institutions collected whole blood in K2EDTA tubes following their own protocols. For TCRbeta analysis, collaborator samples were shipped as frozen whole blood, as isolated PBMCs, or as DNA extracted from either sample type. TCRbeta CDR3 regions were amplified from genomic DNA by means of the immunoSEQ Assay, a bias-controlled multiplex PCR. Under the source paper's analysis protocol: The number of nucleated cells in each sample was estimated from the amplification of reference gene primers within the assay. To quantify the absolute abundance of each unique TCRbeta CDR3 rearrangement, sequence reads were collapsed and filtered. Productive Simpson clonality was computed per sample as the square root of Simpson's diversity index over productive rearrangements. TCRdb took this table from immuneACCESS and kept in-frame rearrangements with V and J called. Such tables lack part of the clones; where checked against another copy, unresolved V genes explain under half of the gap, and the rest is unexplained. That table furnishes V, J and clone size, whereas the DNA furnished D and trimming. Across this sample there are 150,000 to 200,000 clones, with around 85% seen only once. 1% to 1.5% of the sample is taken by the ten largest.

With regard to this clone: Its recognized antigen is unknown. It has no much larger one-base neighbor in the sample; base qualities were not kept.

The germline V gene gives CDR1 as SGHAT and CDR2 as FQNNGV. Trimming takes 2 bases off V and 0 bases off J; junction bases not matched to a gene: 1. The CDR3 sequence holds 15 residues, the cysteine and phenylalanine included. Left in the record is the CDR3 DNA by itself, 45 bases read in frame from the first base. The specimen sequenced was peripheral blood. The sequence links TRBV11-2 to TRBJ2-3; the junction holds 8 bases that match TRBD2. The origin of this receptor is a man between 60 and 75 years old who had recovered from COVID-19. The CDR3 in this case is CASSLQRGSTDTQYF. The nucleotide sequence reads TGTGCCAGCAGCTTACAGCGGGGGAGCACAGATACGCAGTATTTT.